The clone carrying this T cell receptor (beta chain) was recorded once. Its specificity is unknown. Rearranged V-D-J TRB sequences were amplified with a mixed TRB-A/B primer pool. One entry per CDR3 protein, called by TCRdb with MiXCR from the multiplex PCR reads. In the table there are fewer than 20,000 distinct CDR3 sequences, about 50% of which are singletons. This entry is derived from a study of T cell repertoires in aging, cancer and after chemotherapy. Study overall: Donor ages fell into six groups from 30 or younger up to 70 or older.

Amplification of TCR beta used genomic DNA extracted from peripheral blood. Germline values: CDR1 KGHSH, CDR2 LQKENI. V was pared by 4 bases and J by 0 bases, with 0 bases of the junction left unmatched. This CDR3 has 14 amino acids. Study-wide points: Untreated cancer patients had significantly lower blood TCR diversity than age-matched healthy donors. Rebound thymic output was suggested by rising median generation probability during chemotherapy in each cancer cohort. In cancer patients, declining TCR diversity with age involved lost richness and lost evenness.

The sequenced sample was blood. V and J are TRBV18 and TRBJ1-3; TRBD1 matches 7 bases. The receptor's source is a human donor in good health. DNA of the CDR3: TGTGCCAGCTCACGGGACAGCTCTGGAAACACCATATATTTT. Translating it yields CASSRDSSGNTIYF.